The 15 T cell receptor beta chains below were found in one sample sequenced in a study of CD8+ T cells in alopecia areata. The pooled cutaneous lymph node cells were sorted using several markers (CD4, CD8alpha, NKG2D, NKG2ACE and others). Following extraction, RNA underwent reverse transcription to cDNA, which served as the sequencing template. The protocol was immunoSEQ multiplex PCR, while the TCRdb copy is restricted to in-frame clones and leaves out a portion. The repertoire consists of 15,000 to 20,000 clones, none detected only once. The specimen was CD8+ T cells sorted from a lymph node. The receptors come from a C3H/HeJ mouse with alopecia areata. Mouse strain MHC haplotype: H2-k.

With respect to this clone: Genes and germline are mouse. The read halts 4 residues ahead of the CDR3 end, with the missing end drawn from the germline J gene. The rearrangement joins TRBV19 to TRBJ2-5; tentative D call: TRBD2 (6 bases). Trimming removed 0 bases at V and 2 bases at J, with 10 bases between. Germline lookup yields CDR1 FNHDT and CDR2 SITEND (reference sequence). The CDR3 sequence is 15 residues long. The sequenced CDR3 bases are TGTGCCAGCAGTATAGGTTGGGGGACCCAAGAC. Translating gives CASSIGWGTQD. The CDR3 reads in full as CASSIGWGTQDTQYF.

This clone was seen only a few times. Gene names denote mouse genes. The CDR3 end is not reached by the read, which stops 4 residues before it; the germline J gene fills it in. The V and J genes are TRBV13-3 and TRBJ2-1; 10 bases align to TRBD2. There are 15 residues in the CDR3. CDR1 is NNHDY and CDR2 is SYVADS in the germline V gene. V lost 2 bases and J lost 3; bases outside the gene matches: 2. CDR3 DNA (partial): TGTGCCAGCAGTGACAGGACTGGGGGCTATGCT. It encodes CASSDRTGGYA. The full CDR3 protein is CASSDRTGGYAEQFF.

This clone was seen at least ten times. Gene names denote mouse genes. The read falls 4 residues short of the CDR3 end, and the missing part is taken from the germline J gene. The chain couples TRBV13-3 to TRBJ2-1; 11 bases are a match to TRBD2. CDR3 length equals 15 residues. Germline V lookup: CDR1 NNHDY, CDR2 SYVADS. V shed 5 bases, J shed 1 base, and the junction held 2 bases outside the gene matches. The sequenced part of the CDR3 DNA is TGTGCCAGCAGAAGGGACTGGGGGAACTATGCT. Encoded protein: CASRRDWGNYA. The whole CDR3 sequence reads CASRRDWGNYAEQFF.

Turning to this clone: Germline and genes: mouse. The read is 4 residues too short to cover the CDR3 end, so that end is filled in from the germline J gene. The chain has TRBV19 and TRBJ2-1; maybe TRBD2 (6 bases). Germline V gene sequence: CDR1 FNHDT, CDR2 SITEND (reference sequence). The CDR3 runs 14 residues. Deletions cut 0 bases from V and 3 bases from J, with 7 bases between. This CDR3 is CASSIDWVYAEQFF. The covered CDR3 bases are TGTGCCAGCAGTATAGACTGGGTCTATGCT. The entire variable domain, with the rest obtained from reference TRBV19 and TRBJ2-1, is as follows: GGIITQTPKFLIGQEGQKLTLKCQQNFNHDTMYWYRQDSGKGLRLIYYSITENDLQKGDLSEGYDASREKKSSFSLTVTSAQKNEMAVFLCASSIDWVYAEQFFGPGTRLTVL.

A remark on this clone: The gene symbols are mouse symbols. CDR3 loop: CTCSAARDREGTEVFF. The sequenced part of the CDR3 DNA is TGCACCTGCAGTGCAGCCCGGGACAGGGAAGGCACA. V gene TRBV1 combines with J gene TRBJ1-1, with 9 bases matching TRBD1. The read gets to within 4 residues of the CDR3 end, and the germline J gene fills in the rest. Germline V CDR1 and CDR2: NSQYPW, LRSPGD (reference sequence). V lost 1 base to trimming and J lost 4 bases; unmatched junction nucleotides: 7. The CDR3 covers 16 residues.

This clone was counted ten times or more. The listed genes are named as in mouse. The observed sequence ends 4 residues before the CDR3 terminus, with the missing tail filled in from the germline J gene. V gene TRBV13-3 combines with J gene TRBJ1-2, with D unclear. CDR1 and CDR2 from the germline V gene are NNHDY and SYVADS. The CDR3 extends over 13 amino acids. Trimming shortened V by 0 bases and J by 2 bases, and 5 bases separated the two germline ends. CDR3 sequence: CASSDDWNSDYTF. The sequenced CDR3 bases are TGTGCCAGCAGTGATGACTGGAACTCC.

Details on this clone: Germline and genes: mouse. The read ends 4 residues shy of where the CDR3 ends; the end is completed using the germline J gene. The chain employs TRBV13-3 and TRBJ1-4; a weak D match, TRBD1 (5 bases). The CDR3 has 15 residues. The germline V gene encodes CDR1 NNHDY and CDR2 SYVADS. Trimming stripped 0 bases from V and 1 base from J, with 7 bases between. The CDR3 reads CASSDAGHSNERLFF. The sequenced part of the CDR3 DNA is TGTGCCAGCAGTGATGCAGGACATTCCAACGAA.

On this clone: These gene names are mouse names. The read comes to an end 4 residues before the CDR3 does, leaving the germline J gene to fill in the end. The genes are TRBV1 and TRBJ2-5, with 9 positions matching TRBD1. Germline CDR1 is NSQYPW and CDR2 is LRSPGD (reference sequence). The CDR3 has 14 amino acids. Partial CDR3 DNA: TGCACCTGCAGTGCAGGGGACAGGGAAGAC. It is translated as CTCSAGDRED. In full, the CDR3 reads CTCSAGDREDTQYF.

This clone was picked up a small number of times. TCRdb's protein and the translated DNA diverge at residue 13; the protein reported here is the translation of the DNA. The germline and genes are mouse ones. The read ends 3 residues before the CDR3 terminus; that terminus is restored from the germline J gene. The chain employs TRBV1 and TRBJ1-6; D is possibly TRBD1 (5 bases). TRBJ1-6 is given ORF status, its function remaining uncertain. Trimming took 1 base from V and 5 from J, leaving 12 bases between them. The CDR3 covers 16 residues. CDR1 NSQYPW and CDR2 LRSPGD come from the germline V gene (reference sequence). The CDR3 bases that were read are TGCACCTGCAGTGCAGGGGGCGCAGGGAATAATTCGCCC. Its protein is CTCSAGGAGNNSP. The full CDR3 reads CTCSAGGAGNNSPLYF.

This clone was observed at least ten times. Genes and germline come from the mouse. The CDR3 extends 4 residues past the end of the read, so its final part is completed from the germline J gene. The chain links TRBV31 to TRBJ2-1, with TRBD2 matching over 9 bases. The CDR3 loop spans 14 amino acids. Germline V lookup: CDR1 GKSSPN, CDR2 SITVG. The sequenced part of the CDR3 DNA is TGTGCCTGGAGTCATGGGGGGGCGTGGGCT. Protein product: CAWSHGGAWA. The complete CDR3 reads CAWSHGGAWAEQFF.

In its sample, this clone was seen a few times. Each gene name is a mouse one. From the germline J gene comes the end of the CDR3, since the read stops 4 residues before it. The chain carries TRBV19 and TRBJ2-5; TRBD2 aligns across 12 bases. Trimming removed 4 bases from V and 2 bases from J; junction bases left unmatched: 2. In germline, CDR1 is FNHDT, CDR2 SITEND (reference sequence). CDR3 length equals 15 residues. The CDR3 here is CASSDWGGAQDTQYF. The part of the CDR3 DNA that was read is TGTGCCAGCAGTGACTGGGGGGGCGCCCAAGAC.

This clone was observed at least ten times. Genes here carry mouse names. The read comes to an end 4 residues before the CDR3 does, leaving the germline J gene to fill in the end. V and J are TRBV13-3 and TRBJ2-7, with TRBD1 as a possible D gene (6 bases). CDR3 length: 13 residues. The germline V gene encodes CDR1 NNHDY and CDR2 SYVADS. The CDR3 sequence: CASSDAGQYEQYF. The CDR3 DNA, read in part, is TGTGCCAGCAGTGATGCGGGACAATAT.

Concerning this clone: Gene labels here are mouse ones. The CDR3 end falls 4 residues outside the read, so it is completed with the germline J gene. This chain links TRBV14 with TRBJ2-7; 7 nucleotides align to TRBD1. The ends lost 3 bases at V and 0 bases at J; junction bases unmatched: 6. The CDR3 extends over 15 amino acids. In germline, CDR1 is SGHDT, CDR2 FRDEAV. The CDR3 loop reads CASSSWDRSSYEQYF. CDR3 bases read: TGTGCCAGCAGTTCCTGGGACAGAAGCTCCTAT.

This clone has just a few counts. Gene names are mouse gene names. The read finishes 4 residues shy of the CDR3 end, and the germline J gene is used to complete it. The chain has TRBV1 and TRBJ2-7; 10 bases line up with TRBD2. V lost 8 bases, J lost 3 bases, and 7 bases stayed unmatched. CDR1 is NSQYPW, CDR2 LRSPGD, per germline (reference sequence). The CDR3 contains 14 residues. The DNA read from the CDR3 is TGCACCTGCGGCGAGGGGGACTGGGGCTAT. The encoded protein is CTCGEGDWGY. The whole CDR3 sequence reads CTCGEGDWGYEQYF.

The table lists this clone with many counts. Germline and genes here are mouse. The read ends 4 residues shy of where the CDR3 ends; the end is completed using the germline J gene. The chain joins TRBV13-3 to TRBJ2-1, with 12 bases that match TRBD1. This CDR3 is 13 amino acids long. Germline V gene data show CDR1 as NNHDY and CDR2 as SYVADS. CDR3 sequence reads: CANRDRGRAEQFF. The sequenced CDR3 bases are TGTGCCAACCGGGACAGGGGGCGGGCT.